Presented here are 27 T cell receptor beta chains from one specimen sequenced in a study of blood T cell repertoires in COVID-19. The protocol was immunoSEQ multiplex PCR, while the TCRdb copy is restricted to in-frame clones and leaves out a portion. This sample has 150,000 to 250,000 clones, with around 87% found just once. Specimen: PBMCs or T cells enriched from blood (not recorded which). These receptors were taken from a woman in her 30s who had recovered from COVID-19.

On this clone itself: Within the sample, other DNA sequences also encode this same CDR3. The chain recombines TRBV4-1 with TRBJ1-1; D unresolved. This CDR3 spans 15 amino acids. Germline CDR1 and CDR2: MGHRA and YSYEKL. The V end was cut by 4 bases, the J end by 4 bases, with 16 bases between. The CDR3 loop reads CASSPSSPAGTEAFF. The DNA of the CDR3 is TGCGCCAGCAGCCCCTCGAGCCCAGCAGGCACTGAAGCTTTCTTT.

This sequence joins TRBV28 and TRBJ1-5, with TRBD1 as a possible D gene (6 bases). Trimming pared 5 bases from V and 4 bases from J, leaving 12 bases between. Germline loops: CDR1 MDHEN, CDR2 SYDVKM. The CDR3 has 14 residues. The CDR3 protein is CASSPPGQNQPQHF. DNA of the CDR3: TGTGCCAGCAGTCCCCCTGGACAGAATCAGCCCCAGCATTTT.

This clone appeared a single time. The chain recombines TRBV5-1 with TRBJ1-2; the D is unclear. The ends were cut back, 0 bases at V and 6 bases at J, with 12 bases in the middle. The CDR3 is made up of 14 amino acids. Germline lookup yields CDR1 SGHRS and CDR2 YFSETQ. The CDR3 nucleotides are TGCGCCAGCAGCTTGGAGGGCCGAGGGAATGGCTACACCTTC. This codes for CASSLEGRGNGYTF.

CDR3 sequence: CASKLDRANYGYTF. CDR3 nucleotides: TGTGCCAGCAAACTCGACAGGGCGAACTATGGCTACACCTTC. V gene TRBV27 combines with J gene TRBJ1-2; 7 bases match TRBD1. This CDR3 is 14 amino acids long. The junction had 7 bases not matched to a gene; V was cut back by 7 bases and J by 2 bases. Per germline, CDR1 MNHEY and CDR2 SMNVEV (reference sequence).

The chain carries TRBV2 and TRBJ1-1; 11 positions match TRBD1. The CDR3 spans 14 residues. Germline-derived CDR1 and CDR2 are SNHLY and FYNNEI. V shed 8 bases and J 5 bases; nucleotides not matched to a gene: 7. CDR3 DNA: TGTGCCAGCCGGCCGGACAGGGGGCGGACTGAAGCTTTCTTT. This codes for CASRPDRGRTEAFF.

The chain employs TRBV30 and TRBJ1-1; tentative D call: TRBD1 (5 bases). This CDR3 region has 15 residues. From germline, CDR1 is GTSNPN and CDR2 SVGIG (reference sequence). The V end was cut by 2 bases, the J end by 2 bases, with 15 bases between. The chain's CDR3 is CAWSLMGQGNTEAFF. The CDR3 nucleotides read TGTGCCTGGAGTCTTATGGGGCAGGGAAACACTGAAGCTTTCTTT.

DNA of the CDR3: TGTGCCAGCAGCTCATCGACATTTCACGGCTCGGACAATGAGCAGTTCTTC. This sequence encodes CASSSSTFHGSDNEQFF. This chain uses TRBV9 with TRBJ2-1; D is undetermined. The germline CDR1 and CDR2 sequences are SGDLS and YYNGEE. The CDR3 runs to 17 residues. V lost 4 bases and J 5 bases, leaving 22 bases between the germline ends.

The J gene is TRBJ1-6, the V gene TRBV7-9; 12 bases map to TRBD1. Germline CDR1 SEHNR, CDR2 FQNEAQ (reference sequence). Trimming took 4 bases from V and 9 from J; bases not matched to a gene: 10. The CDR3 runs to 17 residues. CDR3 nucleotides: TGTGCCAGCAGCTCAAGGGGGACAGGGGGCTTGAGTTCACCCCTCCACTTT. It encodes CASSSRGTGGLSSPLHF.

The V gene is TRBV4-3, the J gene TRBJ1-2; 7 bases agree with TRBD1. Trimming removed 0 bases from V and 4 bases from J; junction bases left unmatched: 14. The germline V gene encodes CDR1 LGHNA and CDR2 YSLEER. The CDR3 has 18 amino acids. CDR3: CASSQDPPGAGGFYGYTF. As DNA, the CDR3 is TGCGCCAGCAGCCAAGATCCCCCCGGGGCAGGGGGGTTCTATGGCTACACCTTC.

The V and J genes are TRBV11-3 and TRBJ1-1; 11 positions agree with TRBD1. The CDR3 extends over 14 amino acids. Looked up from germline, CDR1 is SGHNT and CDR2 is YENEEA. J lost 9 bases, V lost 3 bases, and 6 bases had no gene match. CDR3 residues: CASSLGQGVAKAFF. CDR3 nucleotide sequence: TGTGCCAGCAGCTTGGGACAGGGGGTGGCTAAAGCTTTCTTT.

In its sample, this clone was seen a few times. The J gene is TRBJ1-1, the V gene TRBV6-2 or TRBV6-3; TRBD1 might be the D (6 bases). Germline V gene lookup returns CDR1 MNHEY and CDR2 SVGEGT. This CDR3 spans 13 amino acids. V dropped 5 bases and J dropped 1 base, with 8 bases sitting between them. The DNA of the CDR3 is TGTGCCAGCAGTAGGACAGAGAACACTGAAGCTTTCTTT. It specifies CASSRTENTEAFF.

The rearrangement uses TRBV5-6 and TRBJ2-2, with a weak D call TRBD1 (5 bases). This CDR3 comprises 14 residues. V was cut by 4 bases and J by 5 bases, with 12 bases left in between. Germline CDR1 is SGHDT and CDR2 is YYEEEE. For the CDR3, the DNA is TGTGCCAGCAGCAGGGCAGGGTTTACCGGGGAGCTGTTTTTT. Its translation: CASSRAGFTGELFF.

The CDR3 sequence is CATSRAGGRYTEAFF. The CDR3 coding sequence is TGTGCCACCAGCAGGGCAGGGGGCAGGTACACTGAAGCTTTCTTT. This chain uses TRBV15 with TRBJ1-1; TRBD1 agrees at 8 bases. The CDR3 is made up of 15 amino acids. The V segment lost 3 bases and the J segment 3 bases; nucleotides outside the gene matches: 6. The germline gives CDR1 LNHNV, CDR2 YYDKDF (reference sequence).

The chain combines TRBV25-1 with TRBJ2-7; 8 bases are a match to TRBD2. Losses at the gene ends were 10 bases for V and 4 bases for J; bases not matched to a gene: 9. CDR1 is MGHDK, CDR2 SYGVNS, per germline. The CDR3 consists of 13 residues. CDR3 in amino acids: CATKGTSGYEQYF. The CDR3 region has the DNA TGTGCCACCAAAGGCACTAGCGGATACGAGCAGTACTTC.

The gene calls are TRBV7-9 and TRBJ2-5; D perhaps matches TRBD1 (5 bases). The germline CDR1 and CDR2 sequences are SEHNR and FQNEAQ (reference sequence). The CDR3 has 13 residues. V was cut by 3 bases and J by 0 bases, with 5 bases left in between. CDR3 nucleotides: TGTGCCAGCAGCTTGGACAACCAAGAGACCCAGTACTTC. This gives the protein CASSLDNQETQYF.

CDR3 in DNA: TGTGCCAGCAGCTTAGGGCCCTCAAGCGGGGGGCCCAATGAGCAGTTCTTC. Its translation is CASSLGPSSGGPNEQFF. The chain couples TRBV13 to TRBJ2-1; 9 bases align to TRBD2. The CDR3 is made up of 17 amino acids. J was trimmed by 6 bases and V by 0 bases; bases with no gene match: 9. Germline CDR1 and CDR2: PRHDT and FYEKMQ (reference sequence).

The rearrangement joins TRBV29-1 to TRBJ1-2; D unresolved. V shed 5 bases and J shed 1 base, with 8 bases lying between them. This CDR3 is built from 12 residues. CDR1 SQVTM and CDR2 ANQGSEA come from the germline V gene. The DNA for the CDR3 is TGCAGCGTTCAACGGGGTAACTATGGCTACACCTTC. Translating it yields CSVQRGNYGYTF.

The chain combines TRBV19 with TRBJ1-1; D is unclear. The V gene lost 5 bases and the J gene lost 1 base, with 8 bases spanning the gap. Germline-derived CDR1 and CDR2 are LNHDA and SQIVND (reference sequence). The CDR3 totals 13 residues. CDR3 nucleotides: TGTGCCAGTAGTGTTCCAGGGAACACTGAAGCTTTCTTT. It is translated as CASSVPGNTEAFF.

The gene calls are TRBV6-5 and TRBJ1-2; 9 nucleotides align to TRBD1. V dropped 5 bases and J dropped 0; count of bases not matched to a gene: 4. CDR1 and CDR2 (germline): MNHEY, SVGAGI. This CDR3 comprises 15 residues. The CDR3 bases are TGTGCCAGCAGTCACCGGGACAGGGCTAACTATGGCTACACCTTC. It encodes CASSHRDRANYGYTF.

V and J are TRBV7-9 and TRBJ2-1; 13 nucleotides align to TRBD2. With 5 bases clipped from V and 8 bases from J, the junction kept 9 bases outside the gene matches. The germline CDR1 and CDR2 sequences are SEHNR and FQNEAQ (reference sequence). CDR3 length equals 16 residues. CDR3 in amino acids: CASSPGTSGKGHEQFF. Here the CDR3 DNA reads TGTGCCAGCAGCCCTGGGACTAGCGGGAAGGGGCATGAGCAGTTCTTC.

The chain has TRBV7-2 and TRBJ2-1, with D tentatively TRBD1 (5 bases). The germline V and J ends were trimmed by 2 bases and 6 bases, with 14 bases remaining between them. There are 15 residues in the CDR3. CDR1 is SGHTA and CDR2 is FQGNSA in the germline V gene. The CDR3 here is CASSLSAGLRNEQFF. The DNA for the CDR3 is TGTGCCAGCAGCTTATCGGCAGGGCTTCGCAATGAGCAGTTCTTC.

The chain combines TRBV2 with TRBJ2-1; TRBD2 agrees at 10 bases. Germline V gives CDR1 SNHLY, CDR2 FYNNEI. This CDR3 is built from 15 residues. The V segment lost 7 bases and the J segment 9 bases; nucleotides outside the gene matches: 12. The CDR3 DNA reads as TGTGCCAGCAACCCGGGACTAGCGAGACGGGGTGAGCAGTTCTTC. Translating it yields CASNPGLARRGEQFF.

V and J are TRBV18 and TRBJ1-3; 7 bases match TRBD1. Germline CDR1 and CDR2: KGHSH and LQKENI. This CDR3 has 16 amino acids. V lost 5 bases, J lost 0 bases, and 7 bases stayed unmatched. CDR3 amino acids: CASSTTGNPSGNTIYF. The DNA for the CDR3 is TGTGCCAGCTCAACGACAGGGAACCCCTCTGGAAACACCATATATTTT.

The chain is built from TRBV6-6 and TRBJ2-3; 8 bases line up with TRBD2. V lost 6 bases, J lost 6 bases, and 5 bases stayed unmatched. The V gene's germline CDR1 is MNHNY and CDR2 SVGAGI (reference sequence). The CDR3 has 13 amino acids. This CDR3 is CASSFSGSDTQYF. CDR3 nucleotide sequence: TGTGCCAGCAGCTTCAGCGGGAGCGATACGCAGTATTTT.

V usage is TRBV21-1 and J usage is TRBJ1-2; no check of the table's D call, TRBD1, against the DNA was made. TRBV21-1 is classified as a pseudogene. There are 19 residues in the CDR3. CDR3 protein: CASSKDLWDRGPANYGYTF. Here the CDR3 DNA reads TGTGCCAGCAGCAAAGATTTGTGGGACAGGGGGCCCGCTAACTATGGCTACACCTTC.

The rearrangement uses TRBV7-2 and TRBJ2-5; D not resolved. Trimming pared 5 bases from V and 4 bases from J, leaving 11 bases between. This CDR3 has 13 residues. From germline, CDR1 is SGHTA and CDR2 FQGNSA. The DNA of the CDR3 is TGTGCCAGCAGCCGCGTTACCCTAGAGACCCAGTACTTC. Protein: CASSRVTLETQYF.

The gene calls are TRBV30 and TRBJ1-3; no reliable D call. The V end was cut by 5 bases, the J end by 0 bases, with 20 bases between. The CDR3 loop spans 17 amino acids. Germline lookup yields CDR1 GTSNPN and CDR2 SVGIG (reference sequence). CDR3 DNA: TGTGCCTGGGGTCCACCCACGGGGAGAGGCTCTGGAAACACCATATATTTT. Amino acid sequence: CAWGPPTGRGSGNTIYF.